Listed below are T cell receptor beta chains from one sample, sequenced in a study of high-grade serous ovarian cancer treatment subgroups. Method: immunoSEQ multiplex PCR; TCRdb's copy keeps in-frame clones and lacks some. In the table there are about 16,000 clones, approximately 76% of which are singletons. Sequencing was performed on tumor tissue. These receptors were collected from a human donor with high-grade serous ovarian cancer. The CDR3 runs from the conserved cysteine through the conserved F or W. The D gene is left open where the match is weak. Expanded clones get a size class; other rows say once, few or many, or leave the size out.

>TRBV9|TRBD1|TRBJ2-3|NA
TGTGCCAGCAGCGCCTCAACAGGGGGCCCAGATACGCAGTATTTT
CASSASTGGPDTQYF
>TRBV30|NA|TRBJ2-3|NA
TGTGCGGGGGGCAGGGACACAGATACGCAGTATTTT
CAGGRDTDTQYF
>TRBV7-9|TRBD2|TRBJ2-3|few
TGTGCCAGCAGCCCCACCGGGACTACCTCCACAGATACGCAGTATTTT
CASSPTGTTSTDTQYF
>TRBV30|TRBD1|TRBJ2-1|few
TGTGCCTGGAGTGCCGCCGCAGGGGGCTTTCATGAGCAGTTCTTC
CAWSAAAGGFHEQFF
>TRBV7-9|TRBD1|TRBJ1-2|NA
TGTGCCAGCAGCTCCCTAGGGGACAGGGCTCCCGGCTACACCTTC
CASSSLGDRAPGYTF
>TRBV7-3|TRBD2|TRBJ2-2|NA
TGTGCCAGCAGCCCAACCCACAGCGGGGGGGCGGGCGGGGAGCTGTTTTTT
CASSPTHSGGAGGELFF
>TRBV29-1|NA|TRBJ1-1|NA
TGCAGCGCAGGGACGGTGAACACTGAAGCTTTCTTT
CSAGTVNTEAFF
>TRBV7-2|NA|TRBJ2-1|few
TGTGCCAGCAGAGTAGACGGGACACATGAGCAGTTCTTC
CASRVDGTHEQFF
>TRBV6-4|NA|TRBJ2-2|NA
TGTGCCAGCAGTGACTATGCGGGCGGGGAGCTGTTTTTT
CASSDYAGGELFF
>TRBV7-2|NA|TRBJ2-2|NA
TGTGCCAGCAGAACAGGGACCACCGGGGAGCTGTTTTTT
CASRTGTTGELFF
>TRBV10-3|TRBD1|TRBJ2-7|NA
TGTGCCATCAGGGGACAGGGGGGGGCCTACGAGCAGTACTTC
CAIRGQGGAYEQYF
>TRBV20-1|NA|TRBJ2-1|NA
TGCAGTTTACAGGGATACAATGAGCAGTTCTTC
CSLQGYNEQFF
>TRBV2|TRBD1|TRBJ1-5|few
TGTGCCAGCAGTGAATGGACAGGAGACAATCAGCCCCAGCATTTT
CASSEWTGDNQPQHF
>TRBV29-1|NA|TRBJ1-2|NA
TGCAGCGTCGAGTACTATGGCTACACCTTC
CSVEYYGYTF
>TRBV30|NA|TRBJ2-5|NA
TGTGCTGGTGGGCGGACGGAGACCCAGTACTTC
CAGGRTETQYF
>TRBV7-9|TRBD1|TRBJ2-7|NA
TGTGCCAGCAGCCAGACAGGGGACGAGCAGTACTTC
CASSQTGDEQYF
>TRBV7-9|NA|TRBJ2-5|NA
TGTGCCAGCAGCTTATGGCGGGGAGACGTAGAGACCCAGTACTTC
CASSLWRGDVETQYF
>TRBV14|TRBD2|TRBJ2-1|NA
TGTGCCAGCAGCCAAGGGGGGATGATACGGACTAGCGGGGGGACCAATGAGCAGTTCTTC
CASSQGGMIRTSGGTNEQFF
>TRBV11-2|TRBD1|TRBJ2-5|medium-sized
TGTGCCAGCAAGTACCACGGGACAGTAGAGACCCAGTACTTC
CASKYHGTVETQYF
>TRBV19|TRBD1|TRBJ1-5|NA
TGTGCCAGTAGGTTCGAGGACAGGGATAATCAGCCCCAGCATTTT
CASRFEDRDNQPQHF
>TRBV6-4|NA|TRBJ2-5|NA
TGTGCCAGCAGTGACTCGGCAGGGCGTCAAGAGACCCAGTACTTC
CASSDSAGRQETQYF
>TRBV19|TRBD1|TRBJ1-5|once
TGTGCCAGTAGGGTCCAGGGGGGGAATCAGCCCCAGCATTTT
CASRVQGGNQPQHF
>TRBV10-2|NA|TRBJ1-2|NA
TGCGCCAGCAGTGAGTCGGGCTACACCTTC
CASSESGYTF
>TRBV10-3|TRBD1|TRBJ2-1|NA
TGTGCCATCAGTCCCGACAGGGGTTCCTACAATGAGCAGTTCTTC
CAISPDRGSYNEQFF
>TRBV4-1|NA|TRBJ1-5|NA
TGCGCCAGCAGCCAAGGGATCCGTGTGGGGCATCAGCCCCAGCATTTT
CASSQGIRVGHQPQHF
>TRBV18|TRBD1|TRBJ1-4|few
TGTGCCAGCTCGTCCAGGGGGACTAATGAAAAACTGTTTTTT
CASSSRGTNEKLFF
>TRBV4-1|NA|TRBJ1-2|NA
TGCGCCAGCAGCCAGATCGACGGGGGAAACTATGGCTACACCTTC
CASSQIDGGNYGYTF